The 10 T cell receptor beta chains below come from one sample, sequenced in a study of blood T cell repertoires in COVID-19. Profiling relied on immunoSEQ multiplex PCR, and the TCRdb table lists in-frame clones only, not all of them. The sample lists under 200,000 clones, about 86% occurring once. The specimen sequenced was peripheral blood. The receptors stem from a man aged 55 to 69 with acute or convalescent COVID-19.

This clone was seen a few times. The gene calls are TRBV24-1 and TRBJ1-2; the D gene is possibly TRBD1 (5 bases). The germline V gene has CDR1 KGHDR and CDR2 SFDVKD. The germline V and J ends were trimmed by 3 bases and 2 bases, with 18 bases remaining between them. CDR3 size: 17 residues. The CDR3 reads CATSDTSSSTENYGYTF. CDR3 sequence (DNA): TGTGCCACCAGTGATACCAGTTCTTCGACAGAAAACTATGGCTACACCTTC.

J is TRBJ1-6 and V is TRBV25-1; 11 bases are a match to TRBD1. Germline values: CDR1 MGHDK, CDR2 SYGVNS. The CDR3 runs to 15 residues. With V trimmed by 1 base and J by 10 bases, 3 bases remained unmatched. CDR3 protein: CASSEWTGGESPLHF. CDR3 DNA sequence: TGTGCCAGCAGTGAATGGACAGGGGGCGAATCACCCCTCCACTTT.

The gene calls are TRBV29-1 and TRBJ2-7; D not resolved. V dropped 4 bases and J dropped 3 bases, with 7 bases sitting between them. The CDR3 contains 11 residues. From germline, CDR1 is SQVTM and CDR2 ANQGSEA. CDR3 nucleotide sequence: TGCAGCGTTGCCAAGAGCTACGAGCAGTACTTC. Protein product: CSVAKSYEQYF.

The chain uses TRBV18 and TRBJ2-2; the match to TRBD1 covers 7 bases. CDR1 and CDR2 from the germline V gene are KGHSH and LQKENI. This CDR3 comprises 17 residues. The J segment lost 1 base and the V segment lost 3 bases, leaving 8 bases of the junction unmatched. In nucleotides, the CDR3 is TGTGCCAGCTCACCTTTAACCGGGACAGTGAACACCGGGGAGCTGTTTTTT. This sequence encodes CASSPLTGTVNTGELFF.

This chain uses TRBV5-6 with TRBJ2-1; the D is unclear. V lost 4 bases to trimming and J lost 3 bases, with 14 bases between them. Germline CDR1 reads SGHDT; CDR2 reads YYEEEE. This CDR3 has 15 residues. In DNA, the CDR3 is TGTGCCAGCAGCCGTCCGGGTACCAGCTACAATGAGCAGTTCTTC. It is translated as CASSRPGTSYNEQFF.

J is TRBJ2-7 and V is TRBV7-9; the match to TRBD2 covers 14 bases. The CDR3 sequence is 16 residues long. V was pared by 4 bases and J by 5 bases, with 7 bases of the junction left unmatched. From germline, CDR1 is SEHNR and CDR2 FQNEAQ (reference sequence). The CDR3 region has the DNA TGTGCCAGCAGCTCCTCGGGACTAGCGGGAGTTCACGAGCAGTACTTC. Its translation: CASSSSGLAGVHEQYF.

V gene TRBV24-1 combines with J gene TRBJ2-7, with D tentatively TRBD1 (5 bases). This CDR3 spans 12 amino acids. Trimming stripped 4 bases from V and 6 bases from J, with 9 bases between. Germline lookup yields CDR1 KGHDR and CDR2 SFDVKD. The CDR3 here is CATSDPDTEQYF. In nucleotides, the CDR3 is TGTGCCACCAGTGACCCGGACACCGAGCAGTACTTC.

This chain uses TRBV6-4 with TRBJ1-5, with D unclear. The CDR3 length is 13 residues. Between the trimmed V and J ends, which lost 5 bases and 4 bases, there was a span of 9 bases. Germline assignment: CDR1 MRHNA and CDR2 SNTAGT. In nucleotides, the CDR3 is TGTGCCAGCAGTTTGACGGAGAATCAGCCCCAGCATTTT. It encodes CASSLTENQPQHF.

This chain uses TRBV27 with TRBJ2-3, with TRBD2 identical over 11 bases. The CDR3 spans 15 residues. Germline V gene lookup returns CDR1 MNHEY and CDR2 SMNVEV (reference sequence). With 5 bases clipped from V and 3 bases from J, the junction kept 4 bases outside the gene matches. The CDR3 coding sequence is TGTGCCAGCAGTACTCGACTAGCGGGAACAGATACGCAGTATTTT. It encodes CASSTRLAGTDTQYF.

The J gene is TRBJ1-2, the V gene TRBV15; D remains unclear. V lost 2 bases and J lost 0, with 22 bases in between. Germline CDR1 is LNHNV and CDR2 is YYDKDF (reference sequence). The CDR3 covers 19 residues. CDR3 protein: CATSRQPGGTESSNYGYTF. In DNA form, the CDR3 reads TGTGCCACCAGCAGACAACCGGGAGGCACCGAGTCATCTAACTATGGCTACACCTTC.